A single sample gave rise to the 5 T cell receptor beta chains below, sequenced in a study of blood T cells in healthy people across ages. Primed by a sample-barcoded 5' primer and a J-beta primer mix, a second PCR proceeded for about 7 to 11 cycles. TCRdb recomputed calls from the 5' RACE reads with MiXCR, one row per CDR3 protein. The sample holds 1.5 million to 2 million distinct CDR3 sequences; 28% are singletons and the top ten take 7.7%. Sequenced input: blood. These receptors were taken from a woman in her 30s in good health.

The count of this clonotype is one. This may be a read error, as it is one base from a much larger clone. This sequence joins TRBV20-1 and TRBJ2-3, with TRBD1 matching 8 bases. Germline V gene lookup returns CDR1 DFQATT and CDR2 SNEGSKA (reference sequence). The CDR3 runs to 15 residues. The DNA of the CDR3 is TGCAGTGCGGTCAGGACAGGGCAGAATACAGATGCGCAGTATTTT. The encoded protein is CSAVRTGQNTDAQYF.

The chain links TRBV12-3 or TRBV12-4 to TRBJ2-7; TRBD1 might be the D (6 bases). There are 18 residues in the CDR3. Trimming removed 6 bases from V and 0 bases from J, with 24 bases in between. The CDR3 here is CASSLSTGPSRSSYEQYF. The DNA of the CDR3 is TGTGCCAGCAGCCTCTCGACAGGCCCGTCCAGGAGCTCCTACGAGCAGTACTTC.

The chain uses TRBV28 and TRBJ1-1, with TRBD1 as a possible D gene (5 bases). The germline V gene encodes CDR1 MDHEN and CDR2 SYDVKM. V shed 4 bases and J shed 4 bases, with 13 bases lying between them. This CDR3 contains 14 residues. The CDR3 protein is CASSSGGGTTEAFF. The CDR3, as DNA: TGTGCCAGCAGTTCGGGGGGGGGGACCACTGAAGCTTTCTTT.

This chain connects TRBV29-1 to TRBJ2-2, with D hard to call. Looked up from germline, CDR1 is SQVTM and CDR2 is ANQGSEA. V dropped 8 bases and J dropped 5 bases, with 15 bases sitting between them. This CDR3 is 13 amino acids long. DNA of the CDR3: TGCAGCATCGCTAGGGTTGGGACCGGGGAGCTGTTTTTT. Residues: CSIARVGTGELFF.

This sequence joins TRBV5-6 and TRBJ2-7; the D is unclear. Deletions cut 1 base from V and 3 bases from J, with 14 bases between. The CDR3 is 15 amino acids. Germline V lookup: CDR1 SGHDT, CDR2 YYEEEE. The CDR3 loop reads CASSLSGAQFYEQYF. CDR3 DNA sequence: TGTGCCAGCAGCTTGTCAGGAGCTCAATTCTACGAGCAGTACTTC.